This T cell receptor (beta chain) emerged from a study of tumor-infiltrating lymphocytes in localized non-small cell lung cancer. CDR3 length: 15 amino acids. The germline gives CDR1 SGHKS, CDR2 YYEKEE (reference sequence). With 3 bases clipped from V and 8 bases from J, the junction kept 10 bases outside the gene matches. Profiled with immunoSEQ multiplex PCR; TCRdb holds only in-frame clones, not every one. The sample shows about 13,000 clones, approximately 85% of them seen only once. The sequencing sample was made of lung tumor tissue. The chain links TRBV5-5 to TRBJ2-1, with 8 bases lining up with TRBD1. The receptor was derived from a human donor with non-small cell lung cancer. The CDR3 region is CASSSDRGEFYEQFF. CDR3 nucleotide sequence: TGTGCCAGCAGCTCAGACAGGGGAGAGTTCTATGAGCAGTTCTTC.